This T cell receptor (beta chain) was documented in a study of technical replicates of blood from several donors. The CDR3 is 15 amino acids. CDR1 SNHLY and CDR2 FYNNEI come from the germline V gene. Trimming took 2 bases from V and 7 from J; bases not matched to a gene: 5. Assay used: immunoSEQ multiplex PCR; TCRdb lists only in-frame clones, some missing. The sample shows tens of thousands of clones, roughly 92% of them seen only once. The sequenced sample consisted of PBMCs. The rearrangement uses TRBV2 and TRBJ2-1; 10 bases agree with TRBD1. This TCR was recovered from a human donor in good health. Some clones in this sample may be carry-over from other donors' samples. The DNA for the CDR3 is TGTGCCAGCAGTGAAAGACAGGGGGCGAGGAATGAGCAGTTCTTC. Its translation is CASSERQGARNEQFF.